The clone carrying this TCR beta chain has more than one count but fewer than ten. The CDR3 has 18 amino acids. The ends were cut back, 7 bases at V and 0 bases at J, with 19 bases in the middle. Germline values: CDR1 MGHRA, CDR2 YSYEKL. RNA transcripts served as template for amplifying TCR beta CDR3 sequences. HTBI primers served in a first-round RT-PCR, which a second-round multiplex PCR followed. Each CDR3 protein gets one entry after TCRdb re-called the multiplex PCR reads with MiXCR. The repertoire has 650,000 to 800,000 distinct CDR3 sequences, more than 40% of them found once; the top ten carry roughly 3.5%. The data belong to a study of Graves' ophthalmopathy and Graves' hyperthyroidism. The PBMCs had their origin in roughly 9.8 ml of fresh peripheral blood.

The chain combines TRBV4-1 with TRBJ2-6, with D perhaps TRBD1 or TRBD2 (5 bases each). The TCR was taken from an adult man with Graves' ophthalmopathy. The material sequenced was peripheral blood. The CDR3 reads CASTSGTSTFSGANVLTF. The CDR3 DNA follows: TGCGCCAGCACATCCGGGACCTCGACCTTCTCTGGGGCCAACGTCCTGACTTTC.